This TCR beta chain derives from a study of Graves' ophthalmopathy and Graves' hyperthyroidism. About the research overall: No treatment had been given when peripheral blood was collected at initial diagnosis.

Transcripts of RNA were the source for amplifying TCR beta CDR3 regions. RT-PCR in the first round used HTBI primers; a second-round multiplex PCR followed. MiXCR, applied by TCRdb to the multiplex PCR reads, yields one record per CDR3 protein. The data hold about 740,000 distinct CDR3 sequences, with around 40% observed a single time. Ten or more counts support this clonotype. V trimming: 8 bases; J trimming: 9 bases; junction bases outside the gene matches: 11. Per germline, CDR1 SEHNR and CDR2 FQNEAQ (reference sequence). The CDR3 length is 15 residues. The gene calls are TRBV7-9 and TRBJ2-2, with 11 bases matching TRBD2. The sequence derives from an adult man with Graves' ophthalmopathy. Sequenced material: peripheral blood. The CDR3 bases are TGTGCCAGCGTCCCCGCTAGCGGGAGGTCCAGGGAGCTGTTTTTT. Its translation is CASVPASGRSRELFF.